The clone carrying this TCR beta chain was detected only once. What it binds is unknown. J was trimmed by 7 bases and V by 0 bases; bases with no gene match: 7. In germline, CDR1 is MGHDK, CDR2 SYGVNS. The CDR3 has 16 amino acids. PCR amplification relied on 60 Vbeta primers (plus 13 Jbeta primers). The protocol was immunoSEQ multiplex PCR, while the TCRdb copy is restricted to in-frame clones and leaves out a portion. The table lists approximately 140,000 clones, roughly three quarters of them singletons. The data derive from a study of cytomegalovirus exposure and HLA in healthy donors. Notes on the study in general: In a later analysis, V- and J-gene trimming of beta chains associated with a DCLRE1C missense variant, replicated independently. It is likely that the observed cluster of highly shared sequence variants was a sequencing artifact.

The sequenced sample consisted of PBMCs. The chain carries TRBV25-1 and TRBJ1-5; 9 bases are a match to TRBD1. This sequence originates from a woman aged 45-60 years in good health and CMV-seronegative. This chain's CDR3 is CASSEYSGQGCQPQHF. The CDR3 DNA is TGTGCCAGCAGTGAATACTCGGGACAGGGATGCCAGCCCCAGCATTTT.